Shown below are 19 T cell receptor beta chains from a single sample sequenced in a study of Graves' ophthalmopathy and Graves' hyperthyroidism listed by TCRdb under 2018. Sequenced using an Illumina HiSeq 2000. For repertoire sequencing, TCR beta CDR3 regions were amplified from RNA transcripts. The first round was an RT-PCR using HTBI primers with the Qiagen OneStep RT-PCR kit, and this first round was followed by a second-round multiplex PCR, then size selection and purification. The raw public reads went through TCRdb reprocessing: fastp at Q25, MiXCR clone calling, in-frame beta chains kept. CDR3 protein duplicates are merged, each entry listing the most common genes and DNA. A total of fewer than 600,000 distinct CDR3 sequences appear in this sample, around 14% of them only once. The ten most abundant clones make up roughly 9.8% of the sample. The material sequenced was blood. The receptors here all came from a woman in her twenties or thirties with Graves' ophthalmopathy. Donor details come from another sample of the same person, matched by shared clones.

This clonotype was counted only a few times. The chain couples TRBV18 to TRBJ2-5; D perhaps matches TRBD1 (6 bases). Trimming pared 3 bases from V and 5 bases from J, leaving 19 bases between. CDR1 and CDR2 (germline): KGHSH, LQKENI. The CDR3 totals 16 residues. The CDR3 nucleotides are TGTGCCAGCTCACCGGGGCCCAGGGGCGCCCGGGAGACCCAGTACTTC. Translated, it gives CASSPGPRGARETQYF.

A few counts support this clonotype. This rearrangement joins TRBV5-1 to TRBJ1-1, with D possibly being TRBD1 (6 bases). Germline CDR1 and CDR2: SGHRS and YFSETQ. The CDR3 runs 15 residues. The V and J ends lost 7 bases and 2 bases respectively, with 18 bases between them. The chain's CDR3 is CASLDGGRQNTEAFF. The CDR3 bases are TGCGCCAGCTTAGACGGGGGCCGGCAAAACACTGAAGCTTTCTTT.

This clonotype has at least ten counts. V usage is TRBV6-1 and J usage is TRBJ1-5, with D possibly TRBD1 on 5 matching bases. Trimming left V 3 bases short and J 7 bases short, with 19 bases between. The CDR3 consists of 16 residues. The germline gives CDR1 MNHNS, CDR2 SASEGT. Here the CDR3 reads CASSDSAPDMGQPQHF. The DNA for the CDR3 is TGTGCCAGCAGTGATTCCGCTCCGGACATGGGCCAGCCCCAGCATTTT.

This clonotype has a count of ten or more. This CDR3 is CASGLTLRGEQYF. DNA of the CDR3: TGTGCTAGTGGTTTGACTCTTAGAGGGGAGCAGTACTTC. This chain uses TRBV12-5 with TRBJ2-7; weak D call: TRBD2 (5 bases). CDR1 and CDR2 from the germline V gene are LGHNT and FRNRAP. V was trimmed by 2 bases and J by 7 bases, leaving 12 bases between them. The CDR3 has 13 amino acids.

This clonotype was observed at least ten times. The chain joins TRBV28 to TRBJ2-5; weak D call: TRBD2 (5 bases). The V gene lost 7 bases and the J gene lost 0 bases, with 15 bases spanning the gap. CDR1 MDHEN and CDR2 SYDVKM come from the germline V gene. The CDR3 loop spans 15 amino acids. CDR3 DNA: TGTGCCAGCACCTTAGACTTAGCGTACCAAGAGACCCAGTACTTC. It encodes CASTLDLAYQETQYF.

This clonotype was counted at least ten times. This sequence joins TRBV11-2 and TRBJ2-4; the D is unclear. There are 14 residues in the CDR3. Trimming took 5 bases from V and 8 from J, leaving 16 bases between them. CDR1 SGHAT and CDR2 FQNNGV come from the germline V gene. The CDR3 is CASSATEEGYIQYF. The CDR3 bases are TGTGCCAGCAGCGCCACAGAAGAAGGCTACATTCAGTACTTC.

This clonotype was seen more than once but under ten times. The gene calls are TRBV12-5 and TRBJ2-7, with D perhaps matching TRBD1 (5 bases). V lost 2 bases to trimming and J lost 3 bases, with 11 bases between them. Germline lookup yields CDR1 LGHNT and CDR2 FRNRAP. The CDR3 is made up of 14 amino acids. CDR3 region: CASGLFDSFYEQYF. The DNA of the CDR3 is TGTGCTAGTGGTTTGTTCGACAGTTTCTACGAGCAGTACTTC.

This clonotype was seen only a few times. The genes are TRBV7-9 and TRBJ1-5; weak D call: TRBD1 (5 bases). Germline V gene data show CDR1 as SEHNR and CDR2 as FQNEAQ (reference sequence). The CDR3 is 14 residues long. The V end was cut by 5 bases, the J end by 9 bases, with 17 bases between. DNA for the CDR3: TGTGCCAGCAGCATCGGGACCGGGCCGTGGCCCCAGCATTTT. Translated, it gives CASSIGTGPWPQHF.

This clonotype was recorded many times. The chain employs TRBV20-1 and TRBJ2-5, with 14 bases identical to TRBD2. The germline gives CDR1 DFQATT, CDR2 SNEGSKA (reference sequence). V dropped 5 bases and J dropped 3; count of bases not matched to a gene: 11. This CDR3 region has 17 residues. CDR3 sequence reads: CSASSGTSGRTKETQYF. In DNA form, the CDR3 reads TGCAGTGCTTCCTCCGGGACTAGCGGGAGAACGAAAGAGACCCAGTACTTC.

In this sample, this clonotype turned up many times. The chain combines TRBV3-1 with TRBJ2-4, with a tentative D call TRBD1 (6 bases). Looked up from germline, CDR1 is LGHDT and CDR2 is YNNKEL (reference sequence). The CDR3 is 17 amino acids. V was trimmed by 0 bases and J by 0 bases, leaving 12 bases between them. The CDR3 DNA reads TGTGCCAGCAGCCAAGAGCGAGGGGGTCTAGCCAAAAACATTCAGTACTTC. Its translation: CASSQERGGLAKNIQYF.

This clonotype was observed many times. The genes are TRBV20-1 and TRBJ2-7, with TRBD1 matching over 8 bases. The J segment lost 2 bases and the V segment lost 0 bases, leaving 12 bases of the junction unmatched. Germline lookup yields CDR1 DFQATT and CDR2 SNEGSKA (reference sequence). The CDR3 consists of 17 residues. The CDR3 spells CSARDPVGGQGPYEQYF. The CDR3 DNA reads TGCAGTGCTAGAGATCCAGTCGGAGGACAGGGACCCTACGAGCAGTACTTC.

This clonotype appeared many times. This chain connects TRBV5-1 to TRBJ1-1; the D gene is possibly TRBD1 (5 bases). Trimming removed 4 bases at V and 4 bases at J, with 32 bases between. This CDR3 is built from 20 residues. The V gene's germline CDR1 is SGHRS and CDR2 YFSETQ. CDR3 region: CASSPQGFRSLGGIGTEAFF. CDR3 in DNA: TGCGCCAGCAGCCCCCAGGGTTTCAGATCCCTTGGGGGTATAGGCACTGAAGCTTTCTTT.

The chain is built from TRBV2 and TRBJ1-6, with a tentative D call TRBD1 (5 bases). The CDR3 length is 15 residues. Germline V gene data show CDR1 as SNHLY and CDR2 as FYNNEI. With 6 bases removed from V and 6 bases from J, the gap between germline ends came to 15 bases. The CDR3 protein is CASSGRQGSNSPLHF. CDR3 nucleotides: TGTGCCAGCAGCGGACGTCAGGGCTCTAATTCACCCCTCCACTTT.

V gene TRBV7-2 combines with J gene TRBJ1-3; no clear D gene. With 3 bases removed from V and 3 bases from J, the gap between germline ends came to 9 bases. Germline values: CDR1 SGHTA, CDR2 FQGNSA. The CDR3 has 14 amino acids. The CDR3 sequence: CASSFGNFGNTIYF. The CDR3 DNA reads as TGTGCCAGCAGCTTCGGGAATTTTGGAAACACCATATATTTT.

This clonotype was detected ten times or more. The genes are TRBV19 and TRBJ1-2; 10 bases match TRBD1. This CDR3 comprises 15 residues. V shed 7 bases and J 0 bases; nucleotides not matched to a gene: 5. Germline V gives CDR1 LNHDA, CDR2 SQIVND (reference sequence). The CDR3 spells CASIGDRGPNYGYTF. The CDR3, as DNA: TGTGCCAGTATTGGGGACAGGGGCCCTAACTATGGCTACACCTTC.

The sample holds many counts of this clonotype. DNA for the CDR3: TGTGCCAGCAGTGAATCGGAGGTTTCGAACACTGAAGCTTTCTTT. Protein product: CASSESEVSNTEAFF. The rearrangement links TRBV2 to TRBJ1-1; D unclear. The CDR3 runs 15 residues. V gave up 2 bases and J gave up 1 base, with 11 bases separating them. Germline V gene sequence: CDR1 SNHLY, CDR2 FYNNEI.

The chain is built from TRBV19 and TRBJ1-1, with 7 bases aligning to TRBD1. The germline V gene has CDR1 LNHDA and CDR2 SQIVND (reference sequence). The length of the CDR3 is 13 residues. Trimming at V came to 10 bases and at J to 6 bases, leaving 11 bases not matched to a gene. The CDR3 here is CATRSDRLSEAFF. The CDR3 bases are TGTGCCACTCGATCGGACAGGCTTTCTGAAGCTTTCTTT.

This clonotype was detected only a few times. The chain recombines TRBV4-1 with TRBJ1-5; 7 nucleotides line up with TRBD1. V trimming: 1 base; J trimming: 0 bases; junction bases outside the gene matches: 6. The CDR3 is 17 amino acids. The germline V gene has CDR1 MGHRA and CDR2 YSYEKL. CDR3 bases: TGCGCCAGCAGCCAAGGCCTGGGACAGACTAGCAATCAGCCCCAGCATTTT. Encoded protein: CASSQGLGQTSNQPQHF.

About this clonotype: This could be a read error, since a much larger clone is one nucleotide away. The chain recombines TRBV12-3 or TRBV12-4 with TRBJ2-7, with D possibly being TRBD1 or TRBD2 (5 bases each). This CDR3 has 13 amino acids. DNA for the CDR3: TGTGCCAGCAGTTTAAGTAGGCAGGGAGAGCAGTGCTTC. Translated: CASSLSRQGEQCF.